These 13 T cell receptor beta chains were all obtained from the same sample, sequenced in a study of blood T cell repertoires in COVID-19. Sequencing used immunoSEQ multiplex PCR; TCRdb keeps in-frame clones, though not all of them. In the table there are 200,000 to 250,000 clones, 80% to 90% of which are singletons. The sequencing sample was made of peripheral blood. Receptor source: an elderly woman with active or convalescent COVID-19.

The V gene is TRBV7-9, the J gene TRBJ2-5, with D tentatively TRBD2 (6 bases). V was pared by 2 bases and J by 4 bases, with 14 bases between. Germline loops: CDR1 SEHNR, CDR2 FQNEAQ (reference sequence). CDR3 size: 15 residues. CDR3 in amino acids: CASSLYSSAPETQYF. The CDR3 DNA reads as TGTGCCAGCAGCTTATACTCTAGCGCTCCAGAGACCCAGTACTTC.

The CDR3 DNA is TGTGCCAGCAGTCCAAACAGGGCGGGTGGCTACACCTTC. Amino acids: CASSPNRAGGYTF. The V call is TRBV6-5, the J call TRBJ1-2; D might be TRBD1 (6 bases). There are 13 residues in the CDR3. Trimming pared 5 bases from V and 7 bases from J, leaving 14 bases between. Looked up from germline, CDR1 is MNHEY and CDR2 is SVGAGI.

DNA of the CDR3: TGTGCCAGTCAACGACTAAGCTCCTACAATGAGCAGTTCTTC. The encoded protein is CASQRLSSYNEQFF. The V gene is TRBV7-8, the J gene TRBJ2-1; D is perhaps TRBD2 (5 bases). This CDR3 spans 14 amino acids. Germline CDR1 SGHVS, CDR2 FQNEAQ. Deletions cut 9 bases from V and 0 bases from J, with 12 bases between.

The chain is built from TRBV6-5 and TRBJ2-7; TRBD2 matches 7 bases. This CDR3 has 13 amino acids. Trimming cost V 6 bases and J 4 bases; bases outside gene matches: 6. Germline V gene sequence: CDR1 MNHEY, CDR2 SVGAGI. CDR3 nucleotides: TGTGCCAGCAGGGGCGGGAGCATATACGAGCAGTACTTC. Translation gives CASRGGSIYEQYF.

The chain joins TRBV7-2 to TRBJ1-5; no clear D. The germline V and J ends were trimmed by 5 bases and 7 bases, with 12 bases remaining between them. Germline loops: CDR1 SGHTA, CDR2 FQGNSA. This CDR3 contains 13 residues. The CDR3 loop is CASSVTEKQPQHF. CDR3 in DNA: TGTGCCAGCAGCGTAACAGAGAAGCAGCCCCAGCATTTT.

CDR3 sequence: CASSTSDGINYGYTF. CDR3 bases: TGCGCCAGCAGCACCTCGGACGGGATTAACTATGGCTACACCTTC. V gene TRBV5-1 combines with J gene TRBJ1-2; D gene unclear. Germline-derived CDR1 and CDR2 are SGHRS and YFSETQ. V dropped 4 bases and J dropped 1 base, with 14 bases sitting between them. The CDR3 runs 15 residues.

Only a few counts were recorded for this clone. The gene calls are TRBV9 and TRBJ1-3; 7 bases fit TRBD1. With V trimmed by 3 bases and J by 3 bases, 6 bases remained unmatched. Germline CDR1 SGDLS, CDR2 YYNGEE. This CDR3 spans 15 amino acids. This CDR3 reads CASSGRGGRGNTIYF. CDR3 nucleotides: TGTGCCAGCAGCGGCCGAGGGGGCCGTGGAAACACCATATATTTT.

CDR3 DNA sequence: TGTGCCAGCAGTCGTGGTATAGCGGGAAAGTACGAGCAGTACTTC. This sequence encodes CASSRGIAGKYEQYF. This chain uses TRBV6-5 with TRBJ2-7; 8 nucleotides align to TRBD2. The V segment lost 5 bases and the J segment 4 bases; nucleotides outside the gene matches: 10. Germline lookup yields CDR1 MNHEY and CDR2 SVGAGI. The CDR3 spans 15 residues.

This chain links TRBV3-1 (or the pseudogene TRBV3-2) with TRBJ2-5; D gene unclear. The V end was cut by 2 bases, the J end by 7 bases, with 11 bases between. Germline-derived CDR1 and CDR2 are LGHDT and YNNKEL (reference sequence). The CDR3 extends over 13 amino acids. The CDR3 coding sequence is TGTGCCAGCAGCCAAAGGATAGGCGGGACCCAGTACTTC. It is translated as CASSQRIGGTQYF.

The rearrangement links TRBV9 to TRBJ2-1; D is uncertain. This CDR3 is 14 amino acids long. Germline CDR1 reads SGDLS; CDR2 reads YYNGEE. Trimming took 0 bases from V and 4 from J, leaving 8 bases between them. For the CDR3, the DNA is TGTGCCAGCAGCGTAGCTACTCGTTACAATGAGCAGTTCTTC. Translated, it gives CASSVATRYNEQFF.

This clone was detected once. The CDR3 region is CASSPAPRTGNQPQHF. DNA of the CDR3: TGCGCCAGCAGCCCTGCCCCACGGACTGGCAATCAGCCCCAGCATTTT. The chain has TRBV5-1 and TRBJ1-5, with D unclear. The CDR3 contains 16 residues. Germline V gene sequence: CDR1 SGHRS, CDR2 YFSETQ. V was cut by 4 bases and J by 2 bases, with 16 bases left in between.

The chain combines TRBV27 with TRBJ2-7, with D perhaps matching TRBD1 (6 bases). The CDR3 runs 14 residues. V lost 5 bases to trimming and J lost 2 bases, with 13 bases between them. Germline V gives CDR1 MNHEY, CDR2 SMNVEV (reference sequence). In DNA, the CDR3 is TGTGCCAGCAGTCGGACAGTTTTACCCTACGAGCAGTACTTC. This codes for CASSRTVLPYEQYF.

The chain links TRBV5-4 to TRBJ1-3; no definite D call. V was clipped by 7 bases and J by 0 bases, with 14 bases between them. CDR1 is SGHNT, CDR2 YYREEE, per germline (reference sequence). This CDR3 contains 15 residues. CDR3 loop: CASGQDRDSGNTIYF. CDR3 bases: TGTGCCAGCGGTCAGGACCGGGACTCTGGAAACACCATATATTTT.